This entry concerns a single TCR beta chain. The antigen is undetermined. The data derive from a study of monozygotic twins with inflammatory bowel disease. Findings and caveats of the study: The inverse Simpson measure of TCRbeta diversity was lower in IBD patients than in healthy co-twins.

CDR3 length equals 14 residues. The germline CDR1 and CDR2 sequences are KGHSH and LQKENI. Nested amplification of TCRalpha and TCRbeta cDNA involved two PCRs of about 16 and 10 cycles. For each CDR3 protein, TCRdb gives one entry from its re-call of the 5' RACE reads, without DNA. This sample lists over 200,000 distinct CDR3 sequences; its ten largest clones have less than 9%. This receptor was taken from a human donor with ulcerative colitis or Crohn's disease, or a healthy co-twin of an affected twin (not recorded which). V is TRBV18 and J is TRBJ1-3. Sequences were obtained from blood. CDR3: CASSPPVLGNTIYF. The variable domain in full, with the rest retrieved from reference TRBV18 and TRBJ1-3, is NAGVMQNPRHLVRRRGQEARLRCSPMKGHSHVYWYRQLPEEGLKFMVYLQKENIIDESGMPKERFSAEFPKEGPSILRIQQVVRGDSAAYFCASSPPVLGNTIYFGEGSWLTVV.